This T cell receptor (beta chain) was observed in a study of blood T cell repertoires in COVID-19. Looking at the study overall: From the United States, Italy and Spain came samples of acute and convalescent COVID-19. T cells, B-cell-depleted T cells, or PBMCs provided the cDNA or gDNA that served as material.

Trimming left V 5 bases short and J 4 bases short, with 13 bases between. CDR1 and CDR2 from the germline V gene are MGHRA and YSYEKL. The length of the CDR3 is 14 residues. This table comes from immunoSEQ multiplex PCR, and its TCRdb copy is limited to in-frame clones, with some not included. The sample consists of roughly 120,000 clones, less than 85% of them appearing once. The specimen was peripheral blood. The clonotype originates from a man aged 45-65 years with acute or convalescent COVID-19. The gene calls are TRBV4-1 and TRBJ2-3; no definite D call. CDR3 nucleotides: TGCGCCAGCAGCACTCAGCTAGAAGCAGATACGCAGTATTTT. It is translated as CASSTQLEADTQYF.